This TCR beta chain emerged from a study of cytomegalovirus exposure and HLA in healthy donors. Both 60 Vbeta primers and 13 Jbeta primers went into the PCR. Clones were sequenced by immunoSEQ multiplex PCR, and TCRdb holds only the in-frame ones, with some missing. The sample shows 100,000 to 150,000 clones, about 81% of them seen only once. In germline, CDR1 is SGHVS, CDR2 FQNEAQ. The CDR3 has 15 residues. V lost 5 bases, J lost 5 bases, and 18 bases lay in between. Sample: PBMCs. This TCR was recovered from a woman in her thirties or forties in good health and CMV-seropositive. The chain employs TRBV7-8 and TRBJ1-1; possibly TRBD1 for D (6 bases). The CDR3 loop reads CASSPQGQGLTEAFF. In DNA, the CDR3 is TGTGCCAGCAGCCCTCAGGGGCAAGGACTTACTGAAGCTTTCTTT.